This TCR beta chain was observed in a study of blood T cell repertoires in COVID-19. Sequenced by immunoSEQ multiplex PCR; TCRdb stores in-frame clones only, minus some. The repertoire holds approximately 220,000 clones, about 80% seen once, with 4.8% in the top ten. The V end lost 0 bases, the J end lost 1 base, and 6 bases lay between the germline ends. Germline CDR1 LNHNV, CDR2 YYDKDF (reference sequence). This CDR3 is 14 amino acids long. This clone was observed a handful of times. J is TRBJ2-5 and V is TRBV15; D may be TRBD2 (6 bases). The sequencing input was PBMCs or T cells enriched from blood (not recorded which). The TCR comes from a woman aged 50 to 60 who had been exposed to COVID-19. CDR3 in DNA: TGTGCCACCAGCAGAGAGGGACTCCAAGAGACCCAGTACTTC. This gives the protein CATSREGLQETQYF.